This T cell receptor (beta chain) was recorded in a study of cytomegalovirus exposure and HLA in healthy donors. Germline assignment: CDR1 ENHRY and CDR2 SYGVKD. V lost 2 bases, J lost 2 bases, and 19 bases lay in between. This CDR3 is 17 amino acids long. Study findings and constraints: As a later analysis revealed, the rate of TCR association differed by HLA locus, with DRB1 most and HLA-C fewest. Within an earlier analysis, most TCR beta V segments proved productive either about 90% or about 30% of the time.

Note on this clone: Its antigen is as yet unknown.

PCR employed 60 Vbeta and 13 Jbeta primers. Sequencing was performed with immunoSEQ multiplex PCR; in TCRdb, only in-frame clones are kept and a portion is missing. Among 100,000 to 140,000 clones listed, 55% to 85% were seen once. The sample consisted of PBMCs. The chain links TRBV10-3 to TRBJ2-7, with a weak D call TRBD2 (6 bases). The origin of this receptor is a man aged 25 to 40 in good health and CMV-seronegative. The CDR3 is CAISEAIGRGVTYEQYF. The CDR3 DNA is TGTGCCATCAGTGAGGCTATTGGGCGGGGCGTCACCTACGAGCAGTACTTC.